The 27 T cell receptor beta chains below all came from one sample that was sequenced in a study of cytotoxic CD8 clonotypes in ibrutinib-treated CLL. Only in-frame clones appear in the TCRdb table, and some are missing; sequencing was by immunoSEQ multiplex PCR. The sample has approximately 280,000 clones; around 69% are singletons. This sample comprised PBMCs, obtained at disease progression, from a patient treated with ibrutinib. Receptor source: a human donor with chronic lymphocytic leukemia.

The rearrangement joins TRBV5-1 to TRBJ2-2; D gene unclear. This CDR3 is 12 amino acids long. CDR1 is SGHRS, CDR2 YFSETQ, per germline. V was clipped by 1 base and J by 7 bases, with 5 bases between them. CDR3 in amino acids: CASSLLGGELFF. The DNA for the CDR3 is TGCGCCAGCAGCTTGCTTGGCGGGGAGCTGTTTTTT.

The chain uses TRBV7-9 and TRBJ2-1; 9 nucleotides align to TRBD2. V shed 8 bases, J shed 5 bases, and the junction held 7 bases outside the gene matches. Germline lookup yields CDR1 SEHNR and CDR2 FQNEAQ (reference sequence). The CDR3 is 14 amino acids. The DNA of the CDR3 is TGTGCCAGCCTTCGGGTAGCGGGAGACAATGAGCAGTTCTTC. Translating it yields CASLRVAGDNEQFF.

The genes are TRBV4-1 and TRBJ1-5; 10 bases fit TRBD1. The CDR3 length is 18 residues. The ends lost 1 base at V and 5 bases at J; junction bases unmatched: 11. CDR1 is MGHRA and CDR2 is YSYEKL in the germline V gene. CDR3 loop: CASSQGRGQGERHQPQHF. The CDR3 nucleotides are TGCGCCAGCAGCCAAGGCCGAGGACAGGGGGAAAGACATCAGCCCCAGCATTTT.

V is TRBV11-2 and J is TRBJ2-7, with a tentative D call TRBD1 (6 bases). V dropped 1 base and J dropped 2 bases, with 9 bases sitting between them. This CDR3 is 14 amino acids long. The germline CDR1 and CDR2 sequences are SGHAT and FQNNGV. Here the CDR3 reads CASSLGQETYEQYF. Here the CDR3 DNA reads TGTGCCAGCAGCTTAGGACAGGAGACCTACGAGCAGTACTTC.

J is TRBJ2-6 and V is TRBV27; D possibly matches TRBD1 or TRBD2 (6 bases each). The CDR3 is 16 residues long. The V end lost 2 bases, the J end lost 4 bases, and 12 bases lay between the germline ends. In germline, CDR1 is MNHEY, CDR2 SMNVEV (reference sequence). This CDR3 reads CASSLRRGAGANVLTF. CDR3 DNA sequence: TGTGCCAGCAGTTTAAGGAGGGGGGCCGGGGCCAACGTCCTGACTTTC.

DNA of the CDR3: TGTGCCAGCAGTGAAGCGGGCGTTCGGTTCTCCTACGAGCAGTACTTC. Translation: CASSEAGVRFSYEQYF. The rearrangement links TRBV6-1 to TRBJ2-7; D unresolved. Trimming removed 0 bases at V and 0 bases at J, with 12 bases between. The CDR3 runs to 16 residues. CDR1 is MNHNS, CDR2 SASEGT, per germline.

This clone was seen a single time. CDR3 coding DNA: TGTGCTAGTGGTTTGTCCAGGGGAGTTCTCTATGGCTACACCTTC. This translates into CASGLSRGVLYGYTF. This chain uses TRBV12-5 with TRBJ1-2; possible D gene TRBD1, 6 bases. V shed 2 bases and J shed 4 bases, with 14 bases lying between them. Germline V lookup: CDR1 LGHNT, CDR2 FRNRAP. This CDR3 is built from 15 residues.

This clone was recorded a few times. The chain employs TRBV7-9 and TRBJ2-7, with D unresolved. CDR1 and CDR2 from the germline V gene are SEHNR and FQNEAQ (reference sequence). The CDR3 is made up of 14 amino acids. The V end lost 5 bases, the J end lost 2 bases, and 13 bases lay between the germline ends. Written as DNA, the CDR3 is TGTGCCAGCAGCCCTACGGGTGGAGCCTACGAGCAGTACTTC. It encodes CASSPTGGAYEQYF.

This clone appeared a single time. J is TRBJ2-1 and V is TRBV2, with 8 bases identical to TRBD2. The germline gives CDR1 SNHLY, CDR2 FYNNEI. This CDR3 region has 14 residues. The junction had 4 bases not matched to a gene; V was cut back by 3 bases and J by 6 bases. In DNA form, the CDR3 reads TGTGCCAGCAGTGACGGGGGGGGTCTCAATGAGCAGTTCTTC. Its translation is CASSDGGGLNEQFF.

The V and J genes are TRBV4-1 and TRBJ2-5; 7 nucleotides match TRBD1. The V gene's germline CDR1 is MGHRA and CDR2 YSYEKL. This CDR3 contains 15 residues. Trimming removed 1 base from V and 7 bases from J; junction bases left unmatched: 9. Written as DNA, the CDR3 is TGCGCCAGCAGCCAAGGGGACAGCCCGATCCTGACCCAGTACTTC. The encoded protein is CASSQGDSPILTQYF.

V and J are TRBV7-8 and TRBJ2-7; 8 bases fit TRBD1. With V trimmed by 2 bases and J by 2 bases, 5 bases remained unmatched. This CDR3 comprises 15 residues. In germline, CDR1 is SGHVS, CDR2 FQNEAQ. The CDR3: CASSLLRTGPYEQYF. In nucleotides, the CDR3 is TGTGCCAGCAGCTTACTTCGGACAGGGCCCTACGAGCAGTACTTC.

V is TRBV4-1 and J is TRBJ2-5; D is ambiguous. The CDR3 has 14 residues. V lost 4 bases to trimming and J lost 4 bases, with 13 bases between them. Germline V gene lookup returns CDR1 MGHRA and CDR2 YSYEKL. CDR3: CASSPYNHLETQYF. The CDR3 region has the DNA TGCGCCAGCAGCCCGTATAATCATTTAGAGACCCAGTACTTC.

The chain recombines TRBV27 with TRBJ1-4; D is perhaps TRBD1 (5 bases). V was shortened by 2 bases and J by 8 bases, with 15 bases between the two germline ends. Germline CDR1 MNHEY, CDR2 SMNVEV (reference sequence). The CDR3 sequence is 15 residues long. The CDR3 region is CASSLRVQGPEKLFF. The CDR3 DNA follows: TGTGCCAGCAGTTTACGGGTCCAGGGACCCGAAAAACTGTTTTTT.

Written as DNA, the CDR3 is TGCGCCAGCAGCTTGGTGTTTTCGGGGCCGTATGAAAAACTGTTTTTT. It encodes CASSLVFSGPYEKLFF. This chain connects TRBV5-1 to TRBJ1-4; D might be TRBD1 (5 bases). This CDR3 is 16 amino acids long. Trimming removed 0 bases at V and 6 bases at J, with 15 bases between. From germline, CDR1 is SGHRS and CDR2 YFSETQ. Full variable domain (rest looked up from reference TRBV5-1 and TRBJ1-4): KAGVTQTPRYLIKTRGQQVTLSCSPISGHRSVSWYQQTPGQGLQFLFEYFSETQRNKGNFPGRFSGRQFSNSRSEMNVSTLELGDSALYLCASSLVFSGPYEKLFFGSGTQLSVL.

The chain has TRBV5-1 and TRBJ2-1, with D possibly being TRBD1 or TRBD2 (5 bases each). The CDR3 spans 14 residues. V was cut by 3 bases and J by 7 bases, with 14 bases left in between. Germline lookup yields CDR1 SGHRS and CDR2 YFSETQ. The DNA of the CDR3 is TGCGCCAGCAGCTCCGGGACGAGTGCTAATGAGCAGTTCTTC. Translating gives CASSSGTSANEQFF.

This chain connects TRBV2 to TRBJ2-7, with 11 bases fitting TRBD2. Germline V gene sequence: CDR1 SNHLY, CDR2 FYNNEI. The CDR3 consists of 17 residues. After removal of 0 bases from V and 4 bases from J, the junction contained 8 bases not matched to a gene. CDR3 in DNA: TGTGCCAGCAGTGAAGCGCTTTTGGCTAGCGGGAGGTACGAGCAGTACTTC. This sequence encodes CASSEALLASGRYEQYF.

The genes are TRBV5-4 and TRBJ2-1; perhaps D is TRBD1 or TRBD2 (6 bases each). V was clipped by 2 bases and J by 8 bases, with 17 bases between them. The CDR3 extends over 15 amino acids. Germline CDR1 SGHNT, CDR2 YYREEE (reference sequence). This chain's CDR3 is CASSFRGLPSDEQFF. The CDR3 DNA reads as TGTGCCAGCAGCTTCAGGGGACTCCCATCTGATGAGCAGTTCTTC.

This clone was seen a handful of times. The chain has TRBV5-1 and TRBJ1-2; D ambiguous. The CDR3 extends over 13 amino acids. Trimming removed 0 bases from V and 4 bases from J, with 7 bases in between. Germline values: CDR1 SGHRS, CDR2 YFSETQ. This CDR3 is CASSLGGPYGYTF. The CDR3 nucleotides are TGCGCCAGCAGCTTGGGCGGACCCTATGGCTACACCTTC.

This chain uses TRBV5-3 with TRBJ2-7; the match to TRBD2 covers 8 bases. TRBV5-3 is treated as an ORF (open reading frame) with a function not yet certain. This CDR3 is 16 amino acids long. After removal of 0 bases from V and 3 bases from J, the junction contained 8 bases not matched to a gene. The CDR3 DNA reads TGTGCCAGAAGCTTGGTGGGTAGCGGGACCTACTACGAGCAGTACTTC. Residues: CARSLVGSGTYYEQYF.

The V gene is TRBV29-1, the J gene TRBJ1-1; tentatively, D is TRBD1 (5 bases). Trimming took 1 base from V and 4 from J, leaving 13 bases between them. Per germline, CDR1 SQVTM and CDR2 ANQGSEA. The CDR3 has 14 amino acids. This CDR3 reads CSVEARAGGTEAFF. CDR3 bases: TGCAGCGTTGAAGCCCGGGCGGGGGGCACTGAAGCTTTCTTT. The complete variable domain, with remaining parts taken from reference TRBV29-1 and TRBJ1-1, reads SAVISQKPSRDICQRGTSLTIQCQVDSQVTMMFWYRQQPGQSLTLIATANQGSEATYESGFVIDKFPISRPNLTFSTLTVSNMSPEDSSIYLCSVEARAGGTEAFFGQGTRLTVV.

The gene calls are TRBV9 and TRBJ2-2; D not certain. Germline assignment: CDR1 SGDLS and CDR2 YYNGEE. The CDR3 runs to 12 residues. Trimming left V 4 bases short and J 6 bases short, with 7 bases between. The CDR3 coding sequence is TGTGCCAGCAGCCCCAGGCCCGGGGAGCTGTTTTTT. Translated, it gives CASSPRPGELFF.

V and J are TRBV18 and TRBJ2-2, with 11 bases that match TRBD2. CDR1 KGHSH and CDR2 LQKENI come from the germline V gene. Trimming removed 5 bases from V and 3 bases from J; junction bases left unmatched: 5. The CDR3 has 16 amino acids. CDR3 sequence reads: CASSATSGGYTGELFF. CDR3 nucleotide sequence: TGTGCCAGCTCAGCAACTAGCGGGGGCTACACCGGGGAGCTGTTTTTT.

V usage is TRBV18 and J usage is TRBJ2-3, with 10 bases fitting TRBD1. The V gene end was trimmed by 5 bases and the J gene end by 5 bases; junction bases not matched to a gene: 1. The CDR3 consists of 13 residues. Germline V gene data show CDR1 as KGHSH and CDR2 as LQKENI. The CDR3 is CASSGQGGDTQYF. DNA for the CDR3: TGTGCCAGCTCAGGACAGGGGGGAGATACGCAGTATTTT.

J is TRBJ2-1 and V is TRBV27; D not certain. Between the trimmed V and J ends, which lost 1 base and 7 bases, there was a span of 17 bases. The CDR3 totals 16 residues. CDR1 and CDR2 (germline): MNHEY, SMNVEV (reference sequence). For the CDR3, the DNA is TGTGCCAGCAGTTTATTGGGCGTGGCTAATAGGAATGAGCAGTTCTTC. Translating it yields CASSLLGVANRNEQFF.

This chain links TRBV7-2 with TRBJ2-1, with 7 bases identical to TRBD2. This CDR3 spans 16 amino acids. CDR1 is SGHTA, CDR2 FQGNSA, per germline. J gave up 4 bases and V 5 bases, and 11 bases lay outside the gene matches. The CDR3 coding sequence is TGTGCCAGCAGCAGAAACAAAGCGGGGTATTACAATGAGCAGTTCTTC. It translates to CASSRNKAGYYNEQFF.

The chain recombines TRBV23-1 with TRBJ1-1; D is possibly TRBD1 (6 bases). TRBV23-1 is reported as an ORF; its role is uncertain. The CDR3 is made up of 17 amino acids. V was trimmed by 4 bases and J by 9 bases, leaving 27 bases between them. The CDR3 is CASSLIGGPGSPEKAFF. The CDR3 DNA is TGCGCCAGCAGTCTCATCGGGGGGCCAGGGAGCCCGGAGAAAGCTTTCTTT.

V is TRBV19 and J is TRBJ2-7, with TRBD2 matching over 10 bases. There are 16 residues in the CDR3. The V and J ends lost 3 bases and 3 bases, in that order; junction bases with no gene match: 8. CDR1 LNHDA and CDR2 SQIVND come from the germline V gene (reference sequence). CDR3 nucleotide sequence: TGTGCCAGTAGTATGACTCTAGCGGGAGCCGGCTACGAGCAGTACTTC. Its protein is CASSMTLAGAGYEQYF.